A selection of T cell receptor beta chains follows, all from one sample in a study of blood T cell repertoires in COVID-19. Only in-frame clones appear in the TCRdb table, and some are missing; sequencing was by immunoSEQ multiplex PCR. The table lists about 80,000 clones, 80% to 85% of them singletons. The sample taken for sequencing was peripheral blood. The origin of the receptors is a woman in her seventies with acute or convalescent COVID-19. Each CDR3 is given with its conserved first and last residue. The D gene is left open where the match is weak. Size is stated for part of the rows, as once, few or many counts, or as a class when the clone is expanded.

d_gene,v_gene,len,j_gene,abundance,CDR3aa,CDR3nt
TRBD1,TRBV7-9,15,TRBJ2-5,NA,CASATTGGPGETQYF,TGTGCCAGCGCGACGACAGGGGGGCCCGGGGAGACCCAGTACTTC
NA,TRBV5-1,16,TRBJ1-2,NA,CASSPEGGVGNYGYTF,TGCGCCAGCAGCCCCGAGGGCGGTGTAGGGAACTATGGCTACACCTTC
TRBD2,TRBV11-2,13,TRBJ2-1,NA,CASSLNREGKQFF,TGTGCCAGCAGCTTGAACCGGGAGGGGAAACAGTTCTTC
NA,TRBV15,17,TRBJ2-5,NA,CATSRGEGRGGQETQYF,TGTGCCACCAGCAGAGGAGAAGGTCGGGGTGGCCAAGAGACCCAGTACTTC
TRBD1,TRBV24-1,15,TRBJ2-5,NA,CATSAPDRGSETQYF,TGTGCCACCAGTGCCCCAGACAGGGGGTCGGAGACCCAGTACTTC
TRBD2,TRBV15,18,TRBJ2-1,NA,CATSRDLAGAPRMNEQFF,TGTGCCACCAGCAGAGACTTAGCGGGAGCCCCTAGGATGAATGAGCAGTTCTTC
TRBD2,TRBV7-2,16,TRBJ2-5,NA,CASSYGLVTPQETQYF,TGTGCCAGCAGCTACGGACTAGTCACACCTCAAGAGACCCAGTACTTC
TRBD2,TRBV5-4,17,TRBJ2-2,NA,CASSSSGTSTGPGELFF,TGTGCCAGCAGCTCTTCCGGGACTAGTACGGGACCCGGGGAGCTGTTTTTT
TRBD2,TRBV24-1,17,TRBJ2-1,NA,CATSDPVGSGRIAEQFF,TGTGCCACCAGTGATCCCGTCGGTAGCGGGAGAATAGCTGAGCAGTTCTTC
TRBD1,TRBV19,16,TRBJ1-5,NA,CASSIVKGQQTQPQHF,TGTGCCAGTAGTATAGTAAAGGGACAGCAAACACAGCCCCAGCATTTT
TRBD1,TRBV5-1,15,TRBJ2-7,once,CASSLGGTGTSEQYF,TGCGCCAGCAGCTTGGGTGGGACAGGGACCTCCGAGCAGTACTTC
NA,TRBV6-5,13,TRBJ1-6,NA,CATRGDGNSPLHF,TGTGCCACCCGGGGAGACGGAAATTCACCCCTCCACTTT
NA,TRBV7-9,14,TRBJ1-1,NA,CASSLNFRGTEAFF,TGTGCCAGCAGCTTAAATTTCAGGGGCACTGAAGCTTTCTTT
NA,TRBV7-6,16,TRBJ2-6,NA,CASSPTGFSGANVLTF,TGTGCCAGCAGCCCCACAGGATTCTCTGGGGCCAACGTCCTGACTTTC
NA,TRBV6-1,14,TRBJ1-6,once,CASSEQGLNSPLHF,TGTGCCAGCAGTGAACAGGGCCTCAATTCACCCCTCCACTTT
TRBD2,TRBV4-1,19,TRBJ2-6,NA,CASRVSLAGGSTGANVLTF,TGCGCCAGCAGGGTTTCTCTAGCGGGAGGTTCGACTGGGGCCAACGTCCTGACTTTC
NA,TRBV11-3,13,TRBJ2-1,NA,CASSLGNGNEQFF,TGTGCCAGCAGCTTAGGGAACGGGAATGAGCAGTTCTTC
TRBD1,TRBV5-1,14,TRBJ1-1,NA,CASSLRQGDTEAFF,TGCGCCAGCAGCTTGCGACAGGGGGACACTGAAGCTTTCTTT
TRBD1,TRBV18,15,TRBJ1-5,NA,CASSPGTGRNQPQHF,TGTGCCAGCTCACCCGGGACAGGTCGCAATCAGCCCCAGCATTTT
TRBD2,TRBV20-1,16,TRBJ2-4,NA,CSASTTLRGAGDIQYF,TGCAGTGCTAGTACAACTTTGCGGGGGGCGGGGGACATTCAGTACTTC
NA,TRBV24-1,13,TRBJ2-5,NA,CATSGPRQETQYF,TGTGCCACCAGTGGACCCAGGCAAGAGACCCAGTACTTC
TRBD2,TRBV18,17,TRBJ2-1,NA,CASSQRPLADLNNEQFF,TGTGCCAGCTCACAGCGGCCACTAGCGGATTTGAACAATGAGCAGTTCTTC
NA,TRBV4-2,15,TRBJ2-7,NA,CASSQGPGTPYEQYF,TGTGCCAGCAGCCAAGGGCCGGGAACTCCCTACGAGCAGTACTTC
NA,TRBV7-3,15,TRBJ2-1,few,CASSSSGGSINEQFF,TGTGCCAGCAGCAGCTCCGGTGGGAGTATCAATGAGCAGTTCTTC
NA,TRBV2,17,TRBJ1-2,NA,CASRRPGSLQANYGYTF,TGTGCCAGCAGGCGGCCCGGGAGTTTGCAGGCTAACTATGGCTACACCTTC
TRBD1,TRBV18,15,TRBJ1-1,NA,CASSGQGLGNTEAFF,TGTGCCAGCTCCGGACAGGGACTTGGGAACACTGAAGCTTTCTTT
NA,TRBV13,15,TRBJ2-7,few,CASSKGAGRGYEQYF,TGTGCCAGCAGCAAAGGGGCGGGCAGGGGTTACGAGCAGTACTTC
TRBD1,TRBV6-5,14,TRBJ2-7,NA,CASRDPGQGREQYF,TGTGCCAGCAGGGATCCGGGACAGGGTCGCGAGCAGTACTTC
NA,TRBV7-9,14,TRBJ1-6,once,CASSFQGNNSPLHF,TGTGCCAGCAGCTTTCAGGGGAATAATTCACCCCTCCACTTT
NA,TRBV18,15,TRBJ2-5,few,CASSPPRGLQETQYF,TGTGCCAGCTCACCACCCCGGGGACTCCAAGAGACCCAGTACTTC
NA,TRBV7-2,15,TRBJ1-2,NA,CASDMTAGKGQGYTF,TGTGCCAGCGATATGACGGCAGGGAAGGGACAAGGGTACACCTTC
TRBD1,TRBV7-2,15,TRBJ1-2,NA,CASSVDRGDLDGYTF,TGTGCCAGCAGCGTGGACAGGGGCGACCTCGATGGCTACACCTTC
TRBD1,TRBV5-4,17,TRBJ1-2,NA,CASSLGQGIGKTYGYTF,TGTGCCAGCAGCTTGGGACAGGGGATCGGGAAGACCTATGGCTACACCTTC
TRBD2,TRBV27,15,TRBJ2-1,NA,CASSLASGRGNEQFF,TGTGCCAGCAGCCTCGCTAGCGGGAGGGGAAATGAGCAGTTCTTC
NA,TRBV5-1,14,TRBJ2-1,NA,CASSFITGSNEQFF,TGCGCCAGCAGCTTTATAACAGGATCCAATGAGCAGTTCTTC
NA,TRBV2,14,TRBJ2-2,NA,CASSRDSYTGELFF,TGTGCCAGCAGCCGGGACTCCTACACCGGGGAGCTGTTTTTT
NA,TRBV3-1/TRBV3-2,15,TRBJ2-5,NA,CASSPQGTPQETQYF,TGTGCCAGCAGCCCTCAGGGTACGCCTCAAGAGACCCAGTACTTC
NA,TRBV5-1,13,TRBJ2-2,NA,CASSLEVTGELFF,TGCGCCAGCAGCTTAGAGGTCACCGGGGAGCTGTTTTTT
NA,TRBV6-5,14,TRBJ1-4,few,CASRETGRWEKLFF,TGTGCCAGCAGGGAGACAGGCCGGTGGGAAAAACTGTTTTTT
TRBD1,TRBV12-5,16,TRBJ1-5,NA,CASGTPGTGDNQPQHF,TGTGCTAGTGGTACTCCCGGGACAGGGGACAATCAGCCCCAGCATTTT